This T cell receptor (beta chain) was captured in a study of long-term antiretroviral therapy in people with HIV. Study results and limitations: An increase in diversity followed ART, yet levels stayed below transplant donor controls. Possibly under older ART regimens, blood was drawn between 2004 and 2017.

The CDR3 length is 18 residues. CDR1 and CDR2 from the germline V gene are SGHDT and YYEEEE. Trimming cost V 4 bases and J 0 bases; bases outside gene matches: 6. Concerning this clone itself: Its antigen is still unknown.

Version v3.0 of the immunoSEQ assay was performed at survey level. Each sample aimed for about 35,000-55,000 sequenced T-cell genomes. Method: immunoSEQ multiplex PCR; TCRdb's copy keeps in-frame clones and lacks some. The sample shows more than 15,000 clones, 65% to 80% of them seen only once. The input for sequencing was unsorted PBMCs, taken 0.5 years before starting antiretroviral therapy. The clonotype originates from a man younger than 35 with HIV. The V gene is TRBV5-6, the J gene TRBJ2-6; 11 bases agree with TRBD1. CDR3 residues: CASSLDRGPGSGANVLTF. CDR3 coding DNA: TGTGCCAGCAGCCTGGACAGGGGGCCGGGCTCTGGGGCCAACGTCCTGACTTTC.